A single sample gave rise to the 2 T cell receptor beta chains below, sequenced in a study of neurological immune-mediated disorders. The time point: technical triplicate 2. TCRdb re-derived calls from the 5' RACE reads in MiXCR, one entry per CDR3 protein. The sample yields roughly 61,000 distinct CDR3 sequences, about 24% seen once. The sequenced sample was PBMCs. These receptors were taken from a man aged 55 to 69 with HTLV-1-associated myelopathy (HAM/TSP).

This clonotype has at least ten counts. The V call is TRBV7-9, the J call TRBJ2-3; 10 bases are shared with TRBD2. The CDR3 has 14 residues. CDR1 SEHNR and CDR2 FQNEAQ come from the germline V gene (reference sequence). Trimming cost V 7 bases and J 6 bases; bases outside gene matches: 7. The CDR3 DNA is TGTGCCAGCACCGAAGGGACTAGCGCCGATACGCAGTATTTT. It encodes CASTEGTSADTQYF.

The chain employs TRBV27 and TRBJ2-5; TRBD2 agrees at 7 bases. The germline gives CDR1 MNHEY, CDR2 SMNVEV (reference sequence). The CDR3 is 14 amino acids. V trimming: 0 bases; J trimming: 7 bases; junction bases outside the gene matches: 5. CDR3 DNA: TGTGCCAGCAGTTTATCGGGGGGGTGCGTGACCCAGTACTTC. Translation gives CASSLSGGCVTQYF.